This is a list of T cell receptor beta chains from one sample in a study of cytomegalovirus exposure and HLA in healthy donors. Assay: immunoSEQ multiplex PCR; the TCRdb copy retains only in-frame clones and omits some. The sample gives 200,000 to 250,000 clones, 75% to 85% of which show up once; roughly 2.5% is in the top ten. The material sequenced was PBMCs. The receptor source for this set is a woman aged 55-70 years in good health and CMV-seropositive. CDR3s include the opening cysteine and the closing phenylalanine or tryptophan. D genes are given only for firm matches. Part of the rows lack a size; the others show once, few, many or a class for expanded clones.

j_gene: TRBJ1-2
v_gene: TRBV7-9
abundance: NA
d_gene: TRBD1
CDR3aa: CASSSGTGGGYTF
CDR3nt: TGTGCCAGCAGCTCCGGGACAGGGGGCGGCTACACCTTC

j_gene: TRBJ2-2
v_gene: TRBV7-9
abundance: NA
d_gene: NA
CDR3aa: CASIQNTGELFF
CDR3nt: TGTGCCAGCATACAGAACACCGGGGAGCTGTTTTTT

j_gene: TRBJ1-2
v_gene: TRBV2
abundance: NA
d_gene: NA
CDR3aa: CASKQGFQNGYTF
CDR3nt: TGTGCCAGCAAACAGGGTTTCCAAAATGGCTACACCTTC

j_gene: TRBJ2-1
v_gene: TRBV2
abundance: NA
d_gene: TRBD2
CDR3aa: CASSDGSSGYNEQFF
CDR3nt: TGTGCCAGCAGCGACGGGTCTAGCGGCTACAATGAGCAGTTCTTC

j_gene: TRBJ2-5
v_gene: TRBV30
abundance: NA
d_gene: NA
CDR3aa: CAWSVSKTQYF
CDR3nt: TGTGCCTGGAGTGTCTCTAAGACCCAGTACTTC

j_gene: TRBJ1-1
v_gene: TRBV30
abundance: NA
d_gene: NA
CDR3aa: CAWSTGMNTEAFF
CDR3nt: TGTGCCTGGAGTACAGGAATGAACACTGAAGCTTTCTTT

j_gene: TRBJ2-6
v_gene: TRBV4-2
abundance: NA
d_gene: TRBD1
CDR3aa: CASSPYGRTGARENGANVLTF
CDR3nt: TGTGCCAGCAGCCCCTATGGCCGGACAGGGGCCAGGGAGAATGGGGCCAACGTCCTGACTTTC

j_gene: TRBJ2-1
v_gene: TRBV11-2
abundance: few
d_gene: TRBD2
CDR3aa: CASSLYARGLAGGDEQFF
CDR3nt: TGTGCCAGCAGCTTATACGCCCGGGGACTAGCGGGGGGCGATGAGCAGTTCTTC

j_gene: TRBJ1-2
v_gene: TRBV12-5
abundance: NA
d_gene: NA
CDR3aa: CASGLFDYGYTF
CDR3nt: TGTGCTAGTGGTTTGTTCGACTATGGCTACACCTTC

j_gene: TRBJ1-2
v_gene: TRBV19
abundance: NA
d_gene: TRBD1
CDR3aa: CASSIRGGGYTF
CDR3nt: TGTGCCAGTAGTATAAGAGGGGGCGGCTACACCTTC

j_gene: TRBJ2-5
v_gene: TRBV7-2
abundance: NA
d_gene: NA
CDR3aa: CASSLDGWSGSGETQYF
CDR3nt: TGTGCCAGCAGCTTAGACGGCTGGTCAGGATCCGGAGAGACCCAGTACTTC

j_gene: TRBJ2-1
v_gene: TRBV11-2
abundance: NA
d_gene: TRBD2
CDR3aa: CASSLTSGGLFEQFF
CDR3nt: TGTGCCAGCAGCTTGACTAGCGGGGGGCTGTTTGAGCAGTTCTTC

j_gene: TRBJ1-6
v_gene: TRBV6-5
abundance: NA
d_gene: TRBD1
CDR3aa: CASSGQPRAPLHF
CDR3nt: TGTGCCAGCTCGGGACAGCCCCGAGCGCCCCTCCACTTT

j_gene: TRBJ1-2
v_gene: TRBV25-1
abundance: NA
d_gene: TRBD1
CDR3aa: CASRDRGLSGYGYTF
CDR3nt: TGTGCCAGCCGGGACAGGGGGCTTTCTGGCTATGGCTACACCTTC

j_gene: TRBJ1-5
v_gene: TRBV19
abundance: few
d_gene: NA
CDR3aa: CASSSGGTQPQHF
CDR3nt: NA

j_gene: TRBJ2-1
v_gene: TRBV4-1
abundance: NA
d_gene: TRBD2
CDR3aa: CASSPRTSGRFISSYNEQFF
CDR3nt: TGCGCCAGCAGCCCCCGGACTAGCGGGAGGTTCATAAGCTCCTACAATGAGCAGTTCTTC

j_gene: TRBJ2-1
v_gene: TRBV10-1
abundance: NA
d_gene: TRBD1
CDR3aa: CASSGQGVRGNEQFF
CDR3nt: TGCGCCAGCAGTGGACAGGGGGTTCGGGGCAATGAGCAGTTCTTC

j_gene: TRBJ2-3
v_gene: TRBV5-1
abundance: NA
d_gene: NA
CDR3aa: CASSPLASTDTQYF
CDR3nt: TGCGCCAGCAGCCCGCTAGCTAGCACAGATACGCAGTATTTT

j_gene: TRBJ1-6
v_gene: TRBV5-1
abundance: once
d_gene: TRBD1
CDR3aa: CASSPTGGSSPLHF
CDR3nt: TGCGCCAGCAGCCCTACAGGGGGAAGTTCACCCCTCCACTTT

j_gene: TRBJ2-3
v_gene: TRBV2
abundance: NA
d_gene: TRBD1
CDR3aa: CASRRDRGGTDTQYF
CDR3nt: TGTGCCAGCAGGAGGGACAGGGGAGGCACAGATACGCAGTATTTT

j_gene: TRBJ2-5
v_gene: TRBV2
abundance: NA
d_gene: NA
CDR3aa: CASSDRLGGETQYF
CDR3nt: TGTGCCAGCAGTGATCGACTGGGGGGAGAGACCCAGTACTTC

j_gene: TRBJ1-3
v_gene: TRBV28
abundance: NA
d_gene: TRBD1
CDR3aa: CASRTGTGNTIYF
CDR3nt: TGTGCCAGCCGGACAGGGACTGGAAACACCATATATTTT

j_gene: TRBJ2-3
v_gene: TRBV6-6
abundance: NA
d_gene: NA
CDR3aa: CASRSEGTTDTQYF
CDR3nt: TGTGCCAGCAGGTCGGAGGGCACCACAGATACGCAGTATTTT

j_gene: TRBJ2-5
v_gene: TRBV7-2
abundance: NA
d_gene: TRBD2
CDR3aa: CASSFQRGWETQYF
CDR3nt: TGTGCCAGCAGCTTTCAGCGGGGTTGGGAGACCCAGTACTTC

j_gene: TRBJ1-2
v_gene: TRBV7-2
abundance: NA
d_gene: TRBD1
CDR3aa: CASSSKQGARGYTF
CDR3nt: TGTGCCAGCAGCTCGAAGCAGGGGGCCCGGGGCTACACCTTC

j_gene: TRBJ1-1
v_gene: TRBV6-5
abundance: NA
d_gene: NA
CDR3aa: CATTTTGRSEAFF
CDR3nt: TGTGCCACCACCACTACAGGGCGATCTGAAGCTTTCTTT

j_gene: TRBJ1-5
v_gene: TRBV2
abundance: NA
d_gene: NA
CDR3aa: CASSESRWGDQPQHF
CDR3nt: TGTGCCAGCAGTGAATCCCGTTGGGGGGATCAGCCCCAGCATTTT

j_gene: TRBJ1-1
v_gene: TRBV27
abundance: many
d_gene: TRBD1
CDR3aa: CASSLRQGGGTEAFF
CDR3nt: TGTGCCAGCAGTTTACGACAGGGTGGCGGCACTGAAGCTTTCTTT